This TCR beta chain was sequenced during a study of T-cell memory formation after mild COVID-19. Germline CDR1 reads SGHVS; CDR2 reads FNYEAQ. The CDR3 runs 15 residues. J lost 4 bases, V lost 5 bases, and 11 bases had no gene match. TCRdb re-derived calls from the 5' RACE reads in MiXCR, one entry per CDR3 protein. The sample includes 350,000 to 500,000 distinct CDR3 sequences, less than 25% of them seen just once. Study outcomes and limitations: For contracting clones, CD4+ ones sat mainly in CM and EM, CD8+ in EMRA. Cross-reactive memory seemingly joined, as some responding clones were found in pre-infection memory. Clones shrinking between day 15 and 85 showed a balanced CD4/CD8 split, and those that grew later tilted toward CD4+.

Of note for this clonotype: Antigen: not known.

The sequence was obtained from an adult woman who had mild COVID-19 (a few samples of this study predate the infection). Cell type and time point are not known. Sequenced: PBMCs or a T cell subset sorted from them (not recorded which). The chain is built from TRBV7-6 and TRBJ2-7; 7 bases map to TRBD1. In DNA form, the CDR3 reads TGTGCCAGCAGCCAAACAGGGGCGGGTTTTTACGAGCAGTACTTC. Translating it yields CASSQTGAGFYEQYF.